The present entry profiles one TCR beta chain with its context. Its antigen is unidentified. Germline V lookup: CDR1 KGHSH, CDR2 LQKENI. The length of the CDR3 is 15 residues. V gave up 3 bases and J gave up 0 bases, with 12 bases separating them. This record belongs to a study of tumor-infiltrating lymphocytes in localized non-small cell lung cancer. Study results and limitations: TCR sequencing covered a subset of patients with enough tissue.

TCRdb's copy holds only in-frame clones and misses some; the assay was immunoSEQ multiplex PCR. The sample lists some 30,000 clones; 70% to 90% were seen once. The chain has TRBV18 and TRBJ2-7; D unresolved. Sequencing was performed on lung tumor tissue. This TCR was sampled from a human donor with non-small cell lung cancer. CDR3 residues: CASSPVSVGSYEQYF. The CDR3 coding sequence is TGTGCCAGCTCACCCGTCAGTGTGGGCTCCTACGAGCAGTACTTC.